The 27 T cell receptor beta chains presented below share a single source sample, sequenced in a study of control samples from healthy donors and cancer patients. Generated by immunoSEQ multiplex PCR, the TCRdb table keeps only in-frame clones and is missing some. The sample gives approximately 72,000 clones, about 88% of which show up once; roughly 6.7% is in the top ten. The sequenced sample was blood. Receptor source: a middle-aged man in good health.

V usage is TRBV4-1 and J usage is TRBJ1-6; D is undetermined. The ends were cut back, 4 bases at V and 7 bases at J, with 20 bases in the middle. The CDR3 runs to 17 residues. CDR1 is MGHRA, CDR2 YSYEKL, per germline. CDR3 in amino acids: CASSPTPGVMENSPLHF. DNA for the CDR3: TGCGCCAGCAGCCCCACCCCCGGGGTGATGGAGAATTCACCCCTCCACTTT.

The chain has TRBV6-5 and TRBJ1-6; 8 bases match TRBD1. The CDR3 has 15 amino acids. Germline V gene lookup returns CDR1 MNHEY and CDR2 SVGAGI. After removal of 7 bases from V and 10 bases from J, the junction contained 12 bases not matched to a gene. The CDR3 DNA reads as TGTGCCAGCAAGCCTACGGACAGGGTGGACTCACCCCTCCACTTT. Encoded protein: CASKPTDRVDSPLHF.

This chain links TRBV9 with TRBJ1-2; 7 positions agree with TRBD1. CDR1 and CDR2 from the germline V gene are SGDLS and YYNGEE. The CDR3 length is 15 residues. The V and J ends lost 4 bases and 0 bases, in that order; junction bases with no gene match: 6. CDR3 protein: CASSLGTASNYGYTF. The CDR3 nucleotides read TGTGCCAGCAGCCTAGGGACAGCGTCTAACTATGGCTACACCTTC.

V gene TRBV30 combines with J gene TRBJ1-5, with D hard to call. V shed 2 bases and J shed 5 bases, with 10 bases lying between them. There are 13 residues in the CDR3. Germline CDR1 and CDR2: GTSNPN and SVGIG (reference sequence). The CDR3 DNA reads as TGTGCCTGGAGTTCTGGGAACTATCAGCCCCAGCATTTT. Amino acid sequence: CAWSSGNYQPQHF.

V gene TRBV9 combines with J gene TRBJ1-1; D is uncertain. CDR3 length equals 11 residues. Germline V lookup: CDR1 SGDLS, CDR2 YYNGEE. Trimming cost V 4 bases and J 5 bases, with 6 bases left between them. The CDR3 DNA reads as TGTGCCAGCAGCCCCCTGACTGAAGCTTTCTTT. Protein: CASSPLTEAFF.

This chain joins TRBV19 and TRBJ1-2; D might be TRBD1 (6 bases). Germline V gene data show CDR1 as LNHDA and CDR2 as SQIVND (reference sequence). Trimming took 3 bases from V and 6 from J, leaving 14 bases between them. The CDR3 is made up of 14 amino acids. In nucleotides, the CDR3 is TGTGCCAGTAGTATCCAGACAGGTACTCATGGCTACACCTTC. It is translated as CASSIQTGTHGYTF.

The chain couples TRBV9 to TRBJ1-1, with 8 bases lining up with TRBD1. The CDR3 sequence is 12 residues long. Germline V CDR1 and CDR2: SGDLS, YYNGEE. With 0 bases clipped from V and 8 bases from J, the junction kept 0 bases outside the gene matches. The CDR3 loop is CASSVGTGEAFF. The CDR3 DNA reads TGTGCCAGCAGCGTAGGGACAGGGGAAGCTTTCTTT.

This chain connects TRBV3-1 (or the pseudogene TRBV3-2) to TRBJ1-2; TRBD1 aligns across 7 bases. Trimming cost V 0 bases and J 6 bases; bases outside gene matches: 7. Germline V lookup: CDR1 LGHDT, CDR2 YNNKEL (reference sequence). The CDR3 spans 15 residues. The CDR3 protein is CASSQDWAGGDGYTF. CDR3 coding DNA: TGTGCCAGCAGCCAAGATTGGGCAGGGGGTGATGGCTACACCTTC.

The chain is built from TRBV7-9 and TRBJ1-1; TRBD1 agrees at 7 bases. CDR1 and CDR2 (germline): SEHNR, FQNEAQ (reference sequence). J lost 7 bases, V lost 3 bases, and 8 bases had no gene match. The CDR3 consists of 14 residues. The CDR3 region has the DNA TGTGCCAGCAGCTTGGGATGGGGGACAGATGAAGCTTTCTTT. This encodes CASSLGWGTDEAFF.

The V and J genes are TRBV5-1 and TRBJ2-7, with 8 bases matching TRBD1. The CDR3 runs 14 residues. V dropped 4 bases and J dropped 7; count of bases not matched to a gene: 10. CDR1 and CDR2 from the germline V gene are SGHRS and YFSETQ. DNA for the CDR3: TGCGCCAGCAGCCCAGAGGACAGGGTTGGGGAGCAGTACTTC. Protein product: CASSPEDRVGEQYF.

The V call is TRBV6-6, the J call TRBJ2-2; 7 nucleotides line up with TRBD2. The junction had 10 bases not matched to a gene; V was cut back by 7 bases and J by 2 bases. Germline assignment: CDR1 MNHNY and CDR2 SVGAGI (reference sequence). The CDR3 contains 16 residues. CDR3: CASTRRGGSNTGELFF. In DNA, the CDR3 is TGTGCCAGCACCAGACGGGGCGGGAGTAACACCGGGGAGCTGTTTTTT.

This clone appeared once. The chain uses TRBV19 and TRBJ1-1; D not resolved. This CDR3 has 16 amino acids. V lost 5 bases to trimming and J lost 0 bases, with 16 bases between them. The germline V gene has CDR1 LNHDA and CDR2 SQIVND (reference sequence). The CDR3 DNA follows: TGTGCCAGTAGTTTCGTGCAGCCCGGCATGAACACTGAAGCTTTCTTT. This sequence encodes CASSFVQPGMNTEAFF.

V gene TRBV9 combines with J gene TRBJ2-1; 7 bases match TRBD1. The germline CDR1 and CDR2 sequences are SGDLS and YYNGEE. There are 15 residues in the CDR3. The ends lost 2 bases at V and 6 bases at J; junction bases unmatched: 8. DNA for the CDR3: TGTGCCAGCAGCGTCCAGGGGGTAACGGGCAATGAGCAGTTCTTC. Translation: CASSVQGVTGNEQFF.

This chain joins TRBV4-2 and TRBJ2-2, with 7 bases lining up with TRBD1. V trimming: 0 bases; J trimming: 4 bases; junction bases outside the gene matches: 14. The CDR3 has 19 residues. Germline-derived CDR1 and CDR2 are LGHNA and YNFKEQ. This CDR3 reads CASSQDGPQGSWGTGELFF. CDR3 coding DNA: TGTGCCAGCAGCCAAGATGGGCCACAGGGGTCCTGGGGCACCGGGGAGCTGTTTTTT.

The chain recombines TRBV6-5 with TRBJ2-7, with a weak D call TRBD1 (6 bases). The CDR3 has 16 amino acids. The ends were cut back, 0 bases at V and 3 bases at J, with 15 bases in the middle. CDR1 and CDR2 (germline): MNHEY, SVGAGI. The DNA of the CDR3 is TGTGCCAGCAGTTACTCGAGGGCAGGGGAAAACTACGAGCAGTACTTC. It encodes CASSYSRAGENYEQYF.

The V and J genes are TRBV5-6 and TRBJ1-2, with 7 nucleotides matching TRBD1. This CDR3 has 13 residues. Germline V gives CDR1 SGHDT, CDR2 YYEEEE. The V segment lost 7 bases and the J segment 3 bases; nucleotides outside the gene matches: 6. As DNA, the CDR3 is TGTGCCAGCCTGAATGACAGGGACTATGGCTACACCTTC. It codes for CASLNDRDYGYTF.

This chain joins TRBV9 and TRBJ2-1, with TRBD2 as a possible D gene (6 bases). Trimming shortened V by 3 bases and J by 2 bases, and 9 bases separated the two germline ends. CDR3 length: 14 amino acids. Germline V gene data show CDR1 as SGDLS and CDR2 as YYNGEE. CDR3 DNA sequence: TGTGCCAGCAGCGCCCGGGGGACCTACAATGAGCAGTTCTTC. Translating it yields CASSARGTYNEQFF.

The rearrangement uses TRBV19 and TRBJ2-7; 9 positions match TRBD1. V lost 6 bases to trimming and J lost 1 base; unmatched junction nucleotides: 7. The CDR3 has 15 amino acids. Germline CDR1 is LNHDA and CDR2 is SQIVND (reference sequence). The CDR3 sequence is CASRITGGRSYEQYF. CDR3 bases: TGTGCCAGTAGGATAACAGGGGGCCGTTCCTACGAGCAGTACTTC.

The chain carries TRBV7-9 and TRBJ2-4; no reliable D call. Trimming pared 2 bases from V and 0 bases from J, leaving 11 bases between. CDR1 is SEHNR and CDR2 is FQNEAQ in the germline V gene (reference sequence). The CDR3 contains 16 residues. The CDR3 DNA sequence: TGTGCCAGCAGCTTAAGCAGGAACTTAGCCAAAAACATTCAGTACTTC. Protein sequence: CASSLSRNLAKNIQYF.

This chain joins TRBV15 and TRBJ1-2; D call uncertain. The CDR3 runs to 17 residues. CDR1 is LNHNV and CDR2 is YYDKDF in the germline V gene (reference sequence). The germline V and J ends were trimmed by 0 bases and 0 bases, with 14 bases remaining between them. The CDR3 DNA is TGTGCCACCAGCAGAGAATTCTTTGGAACAACTAACTATGGCTACACCTTC. This encodes CATSREFFGTTNYGYTF.

In its sample, this clone was seen once. The chain couples TRBV2 to TRBJ1-5, with D tentatively TRBD1 (6 bases). The V and J ends lost 5 bases and 6 bases respectively, with 14 bases between them. The CDR3 sequence is 14 residues long. The germline gives CDR1 SNHLY, CDR2 FYNNEI. The CDR3 region is CASSPPTGIQPQHF. The CDR3 bases are TGTGCCAGCAGTCCGCCTACAGGGATTCAGCCCCAGCATTTT.

The chain carries TRBV14 and TRBJ2-6; perhaps TRBD2 as D (6 bases). V lost 0 bases and J 4 bases, leaving 16 bases between the germline ends. CDR1 SGHDN and CDR2 FVKESK come from the germline V gene. The CDR3 totals 18 residues. CDR3 loop: CASSQDLGGMRGANVLTF. DNA for the CDR3: TGTGCCAGCAGCCAAGATTTGGGAGGAATGCGAGGGGCCAACGTCCTGACTTTC. Filled out from reference TRBV14 and TRBJ2-6, the complete variable domain reads EAGVTQFPSHSVIEKGQTVTLRCDPISGHDNLYWYRRVMGKEIKFLLHFVKESKQDESGMPNNRFLAERTGGTYSTLKVQPAELEDSGVYFCASSQDLGGMRGANVLTFGAGSRLTVL.

The table lists this clone with a count of one. The CDR3 reads CASSFGTSGRRKETQYF. CDR3 bases: TGTGCCAGCAGCTTTGGCACTAGCGGGAGACGGAAAGAGACCCAGTACTTC. The chain carries TRBV5-4 and TRBJ2-5; TRBD2 matches 11 bases. This CDR3 contains 17 residues. The V gene end was trimmed by 2 bases and the J gene end by 3 bases; junction bases not matched to a gene: 9. Germline CDR1 SGHNT, CDR2 YYREEE (reference sequence). The full variable domain, rest sourced from reference TRBV5-4 and TRBJ2-5, is ETGVTQSPTHLIKTRGQQVTLRCSSQSGHNTVSWYQQALGQGPQFIFQYYREEENGRGNFPPRFSGLQFPNYSSELNVNALELDDSALYLCASSFGTSGRRKETQYFGPGTRLLVL.

The chain combines TRBV9 with TRBJ2-1; 7 nucleotides agree with TRBD2. Germline V gene sequence: CDR1 SGDLS, CDR2 YYNGEE. This CDR3 region has 15 residues. With V trimmed by 0 bases and J by 8 bases, 8 bases remained unmatched. The CDR3 coding sequence is TGTGCCAGCAGCGTAGCTCTAGCGGTTGGCCATGAGCAGTTCTTC. It encodes CASSVALAVGHEQFF.

The chain links TRBV19 to TRBJ2-5; D is possibly TRBD1 or TRBD2 (5 bases each). The germline V and J ends were trimmed by 1 base and 4 bases, with 16 bases remaining between them. Per the germline V gene, CDR1 is LNHDA and CDR2 is SQIVND (reference sequence). The CDR3 extends over 16 amino acids. CDR3 loop: CASSIVLAGRGETQYF. The CDR3 nucleotides are TGTGCCAGTAGTATAGTTCTGGCAGGGAGAGGAGAGACCCAGTACTTC.

This clone was detected once. The gene calls are TRBV5-4 and TRBJ2-3; perhaps TRBD2 as D (6 bases). The CDR3 has 15 amino acids. Trimming cost V 3 bases and J 4 bases, with 15 bases left between them. Germline lookup yields CDR1 SGHNT and CDR2 YYREEE (reference sequence). CDR3 nucleotides: TGTGCCAGCAGCTCGTACGGGGGTGAATCAGATACGCAGTATTTT. It specifies CASSSYGGESDTQYF.

The chain links TRBV4-3 to TRBJ2-5; 9 bases align to TRBD2. V lost 0 bases and J lost 4; bases outside the gene matches: 6. The length of the CDR3 is 16 residues. Germline assignment: CDR1 LGHNA and CDR2 YSLEER. DNA of the CDR3: TGCGCCAGCAGCCAAGATTATAGGACTAGCGTAGAGACCCAGTACTTC. Protein product: CASSQDYRTSVETQYF.